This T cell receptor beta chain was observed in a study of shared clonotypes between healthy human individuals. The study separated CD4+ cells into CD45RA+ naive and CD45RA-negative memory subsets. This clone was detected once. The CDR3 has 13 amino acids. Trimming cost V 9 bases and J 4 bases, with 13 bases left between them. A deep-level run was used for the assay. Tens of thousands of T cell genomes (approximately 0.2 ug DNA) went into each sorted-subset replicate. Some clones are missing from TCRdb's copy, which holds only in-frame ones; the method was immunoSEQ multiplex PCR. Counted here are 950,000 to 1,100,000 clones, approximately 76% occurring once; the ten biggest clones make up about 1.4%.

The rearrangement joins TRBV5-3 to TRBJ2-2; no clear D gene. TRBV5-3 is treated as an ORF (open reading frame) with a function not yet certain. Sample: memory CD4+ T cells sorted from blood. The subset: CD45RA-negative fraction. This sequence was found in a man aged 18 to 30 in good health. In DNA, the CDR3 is TGTGCCAAGGCCGCTAATGGCACCGGGGAGCTGTTTTTT. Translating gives CAKAANGTGELFF.